The 3 T cell receptor beta chains reported below all come from one sample, sequenced in a study of Tregs in tolerant kidney transplant recipients. TCRdb's copy holds only in-frame clones and misses some; the assay was immunoSEQ multiplex PCR. The table includes about 110,000 clones, 90% detected once. Sample: CD4+ T cells from blood, taken before the transplant. These receptors were collected from a human donor who received a combined kidney and bone marrow transplant.

The chain uses TRBV11-3 and TRBJ2-3, with 7 bases matching TRBD2. J lost 8 bases, V lost 3 bases, and 2 bases had no gene match. The CDR3 extends over 12 amino acids. Germline V lookup: CDR1 SGHNT, CDR2 YENEEA. DNA of the CDR3: TGTGCCAGCAGCTTGGGGGAGGGTACGCAGTATTTT. Translation: CASSLGEGTQYF.

The rearrangement uses TRBV16 and TRBJ2-7; the match to TRBD1 covers 7 bases. The CDR3 runs 15 residues. Germline V gene sequence: CDR1 KGHSY, CDR2 FQNENV. V trimming: 2 bases; J trimming: 4 bases; junction bases outside the gene matches: 8. DNA for the CDR3: TGTGCCAGCAGCCAAGCCGGACAGGCACCTTACGAGCAGTACTTC. Encoded protein: CASSQAGQAPYEQYF.

This chain uses TRBV5-8 with TRBJ2-1, with a weak D call TRBD2 (5 bases). V lost 4 bases and J lost 2, with 13 bases in between. CDR1 is SGHTS and CDR2 is YDEGEE in the germline V gene. The CDR3 is made up of 15 amino acids. Here the CDR3 reads CASSRERIPYNEQFF. DNA of the CDR3: TGTGCCAGCAGCCGGGAAAGAATACCCTACAATGAGCAGTTCTTC. The variable domain in full, completed from reference TRBV5-8 and TRBJ2-1, reads EAGVTQSPTHLIKTRGQQATLRCSPISGHTSVYWYQQALGLGLQFLLWYDEGEERNRGNFPPRFSGRQFPNYSSELNVNALELEDSALYLCASSRERIPYNEQFFGPGTRLTVL.